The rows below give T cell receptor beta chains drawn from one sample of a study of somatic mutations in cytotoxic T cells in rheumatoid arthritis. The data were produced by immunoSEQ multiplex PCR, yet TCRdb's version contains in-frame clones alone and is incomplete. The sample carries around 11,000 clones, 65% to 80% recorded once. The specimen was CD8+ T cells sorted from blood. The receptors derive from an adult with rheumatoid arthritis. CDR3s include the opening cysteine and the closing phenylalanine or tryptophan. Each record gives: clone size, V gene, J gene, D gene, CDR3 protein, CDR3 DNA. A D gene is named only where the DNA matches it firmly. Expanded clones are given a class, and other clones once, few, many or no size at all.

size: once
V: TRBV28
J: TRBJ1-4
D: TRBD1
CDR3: CASSLQGGRAEKLFF
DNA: TGTGCCAGCAGTCTCCAGGGGGGCAGGGCTGAAAAACTGTTTTTT

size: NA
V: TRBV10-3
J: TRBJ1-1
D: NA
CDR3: CAISDHSFNTEAFF
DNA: TGTGCCATCAGTGATCATTCGTTCAACACTGAAGCTTTCTTT

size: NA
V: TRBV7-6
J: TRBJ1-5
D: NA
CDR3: CASSLGEVRGLDQPQHF
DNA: TGTGCCAGCAGCTTAGGAGAGGTCAGGGGATTGGATCAGCCCCAGCATTTT

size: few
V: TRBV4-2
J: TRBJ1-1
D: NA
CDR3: CASSPRPYGQPISLMNTEAFF
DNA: TGTGCCAGCAGCCCCCGCCCGTACGGACAGCCCATCTCACTAATGAACACTGAAGCTTTCTTT

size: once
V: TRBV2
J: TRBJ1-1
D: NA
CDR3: CASSVDDQGFNTEAFF
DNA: TGTGCCAGCAGTGTGGATGACCAGGGATTTAACACTGAAGCTTTCTTT

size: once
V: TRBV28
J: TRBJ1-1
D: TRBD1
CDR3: CASIWDRGFGGTEAFF
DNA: TGTGCCAGCATATGGGACAGGGGGTTCGGCGGCACTGAAGCTTTCTTT

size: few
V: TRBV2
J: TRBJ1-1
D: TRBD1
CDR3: CASQQGGNTEAFF
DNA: TGTGCCAGCCAACAGGGGGGGAACACTGAAGCTTTCTTT

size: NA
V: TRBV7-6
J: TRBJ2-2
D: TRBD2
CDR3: CASSSLAGGLAGELFF
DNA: TGTGCCAGCAGCTCTCTAGCGGGGGGGCTCGCCGGGGAGCTGTTTTTT

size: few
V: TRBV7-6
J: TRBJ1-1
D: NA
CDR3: CASSSDYTEAFF
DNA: TGTGCCAGCAGCTCAGATTACACTGAAGCTTTCTTT

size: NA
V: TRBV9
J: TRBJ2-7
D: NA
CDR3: CASSPRDTYEQYF
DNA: TGTGCCAGCAGCCCGCGGGACACCTACGAGCAGTACTTC

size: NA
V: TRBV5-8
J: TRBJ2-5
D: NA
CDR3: CASSPWAQETQYF
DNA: TGTGCCAGCAGCCCATGGGCACAAGAGACCCAGTACTTC

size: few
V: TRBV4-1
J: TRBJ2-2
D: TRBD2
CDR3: CASSLYWTRTGELFF
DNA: TGCGCCAGCAGCCTATATTGGACTAGGACCGGGGAGCTGTTTTTT

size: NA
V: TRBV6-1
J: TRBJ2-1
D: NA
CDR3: CASREDGSSYNEQFF
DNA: TGTGCCAGCAGGGAGGACGGAAGCTCCTACAATGAGCAGTTCTTC

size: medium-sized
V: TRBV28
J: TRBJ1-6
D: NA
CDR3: CATRGGPLHF
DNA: TGTGCCACCCGGGGGGGACCCCTCCACTTT

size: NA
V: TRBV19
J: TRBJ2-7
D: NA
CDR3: CASSMGLGRSYEQYF
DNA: TGTGCCAGTAGTATGGGCCTAGGACGGAGCTACGAGCAGTACTTC

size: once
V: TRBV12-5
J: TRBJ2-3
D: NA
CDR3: CASAQTSIRGDTQYF
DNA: TGTGCTAGTGCCCAAACCTCTATCAGGGGAGATACGCAGTATTTT

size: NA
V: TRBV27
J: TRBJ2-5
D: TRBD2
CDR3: CASSLTSGGAGQYF
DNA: TGTGCCAGCAGTCTGACTAGCGGGGGGGCGGGCCAGTACTTC

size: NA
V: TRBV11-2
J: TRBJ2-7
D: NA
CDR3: CASSLEVGYEQYF
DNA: TGTGCCAGCAGCTTAGAAGTCGGGTACGAGCAGTACTTC

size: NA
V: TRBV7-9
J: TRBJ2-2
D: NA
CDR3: CASSRGQPGNTGELFF
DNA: TGTGCCAGCAGCCGTGGACAGCCCGGGAACACCGGGGAGCTGTTTTTT

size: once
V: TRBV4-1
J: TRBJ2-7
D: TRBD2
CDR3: CASSQGGGLGDYEQYF
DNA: TGCGCCAGCAGCCAAGGGGGAGGGCTGGGGGACTACGAGCAGTACTTC

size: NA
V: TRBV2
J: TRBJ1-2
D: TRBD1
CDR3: CASRGTGNYGYTF
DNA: TGTGCCAGCAGGGGGACAGGGAACTATGGCTACACCTTC

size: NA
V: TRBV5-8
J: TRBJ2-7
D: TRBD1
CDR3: CASSLEETGDYEQYF
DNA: TGTGCCAGCAGCTTGGAAGAGACAGGGGACTACGAGCAGTACTTC

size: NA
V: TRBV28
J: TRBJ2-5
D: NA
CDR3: CASSLRTKGIKTAQYF
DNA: TGTGCCAGCAGTTTACGTACAAAGGGGATCAAAACGGCCCAGTACTTC

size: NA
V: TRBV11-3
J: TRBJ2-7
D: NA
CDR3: CASSSGSGEQYF
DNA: TGTGCCAGCAGTTCAGGGTCGGGCGAGCAGTACTTC

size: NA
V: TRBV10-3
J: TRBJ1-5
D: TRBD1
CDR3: CAISDSDRGYQPQHF
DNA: TGTGCCATCAGTGACTCTGACAGGGGCTATCAGCCCCAGCATTTT

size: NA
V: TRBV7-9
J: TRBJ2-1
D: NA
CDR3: CASSHQRSYEQFF
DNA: TGTGCCAGCAGCCACCAACGCAGCTATGAGCAGTTCTTC

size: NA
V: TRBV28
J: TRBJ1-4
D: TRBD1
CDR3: CASSLYGTVTEKLFF
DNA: TGTGCCAGCAGTTTATACGGGACAGTGACTGAAAAACTGTTTTTT

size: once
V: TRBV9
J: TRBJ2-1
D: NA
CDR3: CASSVSWGSYNEQFF
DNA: TGTGCCAGCAGCGTATCGTGGGGATCCTACAATGAGCAGTTCTTC

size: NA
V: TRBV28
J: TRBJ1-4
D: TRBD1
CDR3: CASSDRGRDEKLFF
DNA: TGTGCCAGCAGTGACAGGGGGCGCGATGAAAAACTGTTTTTT

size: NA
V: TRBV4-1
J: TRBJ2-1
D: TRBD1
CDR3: CASSPGDRYNEQFF
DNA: TGCGCCAGCAGTCCCGGGGACAGATACAATGAGCAGTTCTTC

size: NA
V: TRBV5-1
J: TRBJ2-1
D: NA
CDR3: CASHSNNEQFF
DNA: TGCGCCAGCCACTCAAACAATGAGCAGTTCTTC

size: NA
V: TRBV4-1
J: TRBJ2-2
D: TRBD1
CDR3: CASSQGQGPTGELFF
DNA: TGCGCCAGCAGCCAAGGACAGGGTCCCACCGGGGAGCTGTTTTTT

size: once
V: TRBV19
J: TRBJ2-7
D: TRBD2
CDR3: CASSIGTSVFNEQYF
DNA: TGTGCCAGTAGTATTGGGACTAGCGTGTTCAACGAGCAGTACTTC

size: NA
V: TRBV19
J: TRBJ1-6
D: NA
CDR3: CASSQARGAYNSPLHF
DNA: TGTGCCAGCAGCCAAGCGAGGGGGGCCTATAATTCACCCCTCCACTTT

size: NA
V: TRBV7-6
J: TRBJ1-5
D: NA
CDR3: CASSMGGFNQPQHF
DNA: TGTGCCAGCAGCATGGGGGGGTTCAATCAGCCCCAGCATTTT

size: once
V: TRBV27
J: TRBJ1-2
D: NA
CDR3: CASKGGGPYGYTF
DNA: TGTGCCAGCAAAGGAGGGGGGCCCTATGGCTACACCTTC

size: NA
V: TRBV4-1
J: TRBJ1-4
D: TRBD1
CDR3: CASSQTGEGEKLFF
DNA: TGCGCCAGCAGCCAGACAGGGGAGGGTGAAAAACTGTTTTTT